This T cell receptor (beta chain) was observed in a study of preoperative IRX-2 immunotherapy in early breast cancer. Only one count was recorded for this clone. TCRdb's copy holds only in-frame clones and misses some; the assay was immunoSEQ multiplex PCR. The data contain 40,000 to 50,000 clones, around three quarters of them singletons. Germline-derived CDR1 and CDR2 are MGHDK and SYGVNS. Trimming cost V 4 bases and J 3 bases, with 10 bases left between them. This CDR3 is 14 amino acids long. Treatment denoted: preoperative locoregional IRX-2 cytokine immunotherapy. Patients received preoperative, locoregional IRX-2 cytokine immunotherapy in a phase Ib study.

V gene TRBV25-1 combines with J gene TRBJ2-1; the D gene is possibly TRBD1 (6 bases). The sequenced sample was tumor tissue, obtained after IRX-2 immunotherapy. This sequence was found in a human donor with breast cancer. The CDR3 coding sequence is TGTGCCAGCAGTGTGGGGACATACTACAATGAGCAGTTCTTC. Protein sequence: CASSVGTYYNEQFF. Variable domain in full (rest from reference TRBV25-1 and TRBJ2-1): EADIYQTPRYLVIGTGKKITLECSQTMGHDKMYWYQQDPGMELHLIHYSYGVNSTEKGDLSSESTVSRIRTEHFPLTLESARPSHTSQYLCASSVGTYYNEQFFGPGTRLTVL.